This T cell receptor (beta chain) is from a study of T cell responses to AZD1222 COVID-19 vaccine. The CDR3 consists of 14 residues. The junction had 3 bases not matched to a gene; V was cut back by 5 bases and J by 6 bases. Germline assignment: CDR1 SEHNR and CDR2 FQNEAQ (reference sequence). Sequencing used immunoSEQ multiplex PCR; TCRdb keeps in-frame clones, though not all of them. The data contain under 150,000 clones, under 90% of them singletons. Overall study results and limits: Unmutated variant regions reportedly attract nearly half of all spike-specific TCRs. Dominant at 160-218 and 743-854, vaccine-associated CD4 TCRs also spanned spike. Seropositive AZD1222 recipients at baseline numbered only five or six. Donors, mostly white British, included more females; clonal diversity was possibly underestimated.

Regarding this clone: Its specificity is unknown.

The clonotype comes from an adult who received the AZD1222 COVID-19 vaccine. The V call is TRBV7-9, the J call TRBJ1-6, with 8 nucleotides matching TRBD1. The material sequenced was peripheral blood, taken 28 days after the second AZD1222 dose. The CDR3 spells CASSRTGTNSPLHF. The CDR3 bases are TGTGCCAGCAGCCGGACAGGGACTAATTCACCCCTCCACTTT.